This T cell receptor (beta chain) was recovered during a study of shared clonotypes between healthy human individuals. Whole-study context: Aged between 18 and 49, the donors were a couple of women and a few men. Findings of the study overall: Relative to clonotypes present in all four donors, those not shared had lower generation probabilities. Rarefaction analysis demonstrated incomplete sorted-subset sequencing notwithstanding large depth.

Sorted-subset replicate PCRs used around 200 ng of genomic DNA. This amount corresponded to some 32,000 T cell genomes. The assay was immunoSEQ multiplex PCR, and TCRdb's table has in-frame clones only and misses some. The sample lists nearly 2 million clones, around 96% occurring once. CD45RO negativity and positive selection for CCR7 defined naive CD8 cells, a population that excluded terminally differentiated effector memory CD45RA+ cells. A note on this clone: The antigen is not known.

The CDR3 runs to 14 residues. Germline V lookup: CDR1 KGHSH, CDR2 LQKENI. With V trimmed by 3 bases and J by 7 bases, 8 bases remained unmatched. The rearrangement joins TRBV18 to TRBJ1-1; 7 bases align to TRBD1. Sample: naive CD8+ T cells sorted from blood. The TCR was taken from a man younger than 30 in good health. The CDR3 reads CASSPDRADDEAFF. CDR3 DNA: TGTGCCAGCTCACCCGACAGGGCGGATGATGAAGCTTTCTTT. Combining the CDR3 with reference TRBV18 and TRBJ1-1 gives the whole variable domain NAGVMQNPRHLVRRRGQEARLRCSPMKGHSHVYWYRQLPEEGLKFMVYLQKENIIDESGMPKERFSAEFPKEGPSILRIQQVVRGDSAAYFCASSPDRADDEAFFGQGTRLTVV.